The entry that follows covers one T cell receptor (beta chain) sequence. The antigen remains undetermined. The CDR3 is 12 amino acids. With 5 bases clipped from V and 7 bases from J, the junction kept 1 base outside the gene matches. Germline V gene data show CDR1 as SGHTA and CDR2 as FQGTGA. These data belong to a study of cytomegalovirus exposure and HLA in healthy donors. Findings and limits, study-wide: When a later analysis compared HLA-associated TCR beta chains with equally common others, the HLA-associated chains turned out to be more clonally expanded and to have lower generation probabilities.

PCR primers comprised 60 Vbeta and 13 Jbeta primers. Libraries were prepared by immunoSEQ multiplex PCR; TCRdb keeps only in-frame clonotypes and omits some of them. This table holds roughly 190,000 clones, more than 65% found once. Among the donors, all were healthy bone marrow donors. The specimen sequenced was PBMCs. This chain uses TRBV7-3 with TRBJ2-2; 7 bases are a match to TRBD2. The TCR originated in a female donor in good health and CMV-seronegative. The CDR3 loop is CASSPGGGELFF. CDR3 DNA: TGTGCCAGCAGCCCGGGGGGCGGGGAGCTGTTTTTT.